This T cell receptor (beta chain) was sequenced during a study of T cells in tuberculosis (dated by TCRdb to 2016 to 2019). With respect to the entire study: To characterize T cells specific for the mycobacterial lipid antigen glucose monomycolate (GMM), the study used CD1B tetramers together with high-throughput TCR immunosequencing. Here is what the overall study found, with its caveats: The stringent sort gate may have missed T cells binding the CD1B-GMM tetramer with low affinity.

PBMC were thawed, rested overnight, stained with GMM-loaded CD1B tetramer, a Live/Dead dye and anti-CD3, and then sorted on a FACS Aria II. The CD1B tetramers were loaded with C32 glucose monomycolate that had been purified from Rhodococcus equi. PBMC used for tetramer sorting had been depleted of CD14-expressing monocytes for a separate study before cryopreservation. Around 100,000 tetramer-negative cells were sorted from each donor and analyzed alongside the tetramer-positive cells. Antigen-specific T cells were sorted from a handful of healthy South African adults using GMM-loaded CD1B tetramers. This clone appeared once. No much larger clone exists at a distance of one base, and base qualities are not known. TCR-alpha and TCR-beta chains were sequenced unpaired, so chain pairing information was not available. TCR libraries were generated with the immunoSEQ multiplex PCR assay, using TCR-beta and/or TCR-alpha/delta assays for each sample. The Illumina high-throughput platform was used to sequence the amplified TCR libraries. The authors' pipeline ran thus. Clustering and dimensionality reduction relied on pairwise TCRdist distances among GMM-specific receptors from T cells that were either sorted ex vivo or expanded in vitro. Sequence motifs, defined by gene usage and CDR3 content, were tested for enrichment in tetramer-positive compared with tetramer-negative populations. Imported from immuneACCESS, the table was reduced by TCRdb to in-frame sequences with V and J called. These copies leave out some clones; in studies compared against another copy, an unresolved V gene accounts for under half, and the cause of the remainder is not known. V and J calls plus clone size are reproduced from that table; the DNA served to infer D and trimming. This sample holds nearly 60,000 clones; approximately 86% were observed only once. The top ten hold around a fifth of the sample.

This TCR came from an adult woman with latent tuberculosis. Sequences were obtained from CD1b-GMM tetramer-negative cells sorted from PBMCs. The cell subset or site label corresponds to: T cells not binding CD1B-GMM tetramer, sorted from same donor.

CDR3 reads: CASSGGGTVTNQPQHF. The DNA sequence follows: TGCGCCAGCAGCGGGGGTGGGACAGTTACCAATCAGCCCCAGCATTTT. The V and J genes are TRBV5-1 and TRBJ1-5; TRBD1 matches 7 bases in the middle. V is cut back by 4 bases and J by 3 bases, with 10 bases in the junction unmatched. The germline V gene yields SGHRS for CDR1 and YFSETQ for CDR2. The CDR3, cysteine through phenylalanine, is 16 amino acids long. Here the CDR3 DNA is all that survives: 48 bases in frame from base 1. Outside the CDR3, residues come from the reference TRBV5-1 and TRBJ1-5 proteins, so the full variable domain is: KAGVTQTPRYLIKTRGQQVTLSCSPISGHRSVSWYQQTPGQGLQFLFEYFSETQRNKGNFPGRFSGRQFSNSRSEMNVSTLELGDSALYLCASSGGGTVTNQPQHFGDGTRLSIL.